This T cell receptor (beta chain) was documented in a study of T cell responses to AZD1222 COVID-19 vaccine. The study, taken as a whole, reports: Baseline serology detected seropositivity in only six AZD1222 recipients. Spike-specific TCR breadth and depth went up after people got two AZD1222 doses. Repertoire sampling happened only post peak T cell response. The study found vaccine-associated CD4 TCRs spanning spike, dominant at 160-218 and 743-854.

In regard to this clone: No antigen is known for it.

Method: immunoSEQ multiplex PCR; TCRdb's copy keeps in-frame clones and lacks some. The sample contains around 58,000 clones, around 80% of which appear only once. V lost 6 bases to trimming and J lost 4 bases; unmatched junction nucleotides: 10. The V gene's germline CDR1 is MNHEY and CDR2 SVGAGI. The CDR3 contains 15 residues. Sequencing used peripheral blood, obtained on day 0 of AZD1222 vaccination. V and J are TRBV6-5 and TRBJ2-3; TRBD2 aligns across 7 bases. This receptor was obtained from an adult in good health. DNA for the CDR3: TGTGCCAGCAGCCAAGGGGCTAGCGGCCCAGATACGCAGTATTTT. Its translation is CASSQGASGPDTQYF.